The 10 T cell receptor beta chains below come from one sample, sequenced in a study of vaccination and CD4 T cells after COVID-19. These receptors have no identified antigens. The Oncomine TCR Beta short-read assay was what sequenced the DNA obtained from cultured CD4+ T cells. TCRdb reprocessed the PCR reads with MiXCR, giving one entry per CDR3 protein. The sample has about 19,000 distinct CDR3 sequences; around 60% are singletons. Regarding treatment: 10-day PBMC culture with coronavirus spike peptide pools or control peptides (ViraFEST assay). Sequenced input: CD4+ T cells from blood, cultured in vitro. These receptors originate from a human donor who had recovered from COVID-19.

V and J are TRBV6-1 and TRBJ2-1, with 7 bases that match TRBD2. Germline CDR1 and CDR2: MNHNS and SASEGT. The CDR3 has 13 residues. The J segment lost 8 bases and the V segment lost 7 bases, leaving 8 bases of the junction unmatched. CDR3 residues: CASIFRGGDEQFF. As DNA, the CDR3 is TGTGCCAGCATATTCCGGGGAGGGGATGAGCAGTTCTTC.

V gene TRBV15 combines with J gene TRBJ2-7; perhaps TRBD2 as D (6 bases). Germline V gene data show CDR1 as LNHNV and CDR2 as YYDKDF (reference sequence). CDR3 length equals 15 residues. V was shortened by 1 base and J by 0 bases, with 10 bases between the two germline ends. CDR3 in DNA: TGTGCCACCAGCAGAGGGAGGGACGTCTCCTACGAGCAGTACTTC. It is translated as CATSRGRDVSYEQYF. The full variable domain, in which reference TRBV15 and TRBJ2-7 provide the parts outside the CDR3, is DAMVIQNPRYQVTQFGKPVTLSCSQTLNHNVMYWYQQKSSQAPKLLFHYYDKDFNNEADTPDNFQSRRPNTSFCFLDIRSPGLGDTAMYLCATSRGRDVSYEQYFGPGTRLTVT.

The chain joins TRBV6-2 or TRBV6-3 to TRBJ2-5; D not resolved. The V end was cut by 6 bases, the J end by 7 bases, with 9 bases between. The CDR3 runs 11 residues. CDR1 and CDR2 (germline): MNHEY, SVGEGT. The CDR3 reads CASSNLGTQYF. The CDR3 coding sequence is TGTGCCAGCAGCAACCTCGGGACCCAGTACTTC.

The chain joins TRBV4-3 to TRBJ1-2; TRBD1 is a possible D gene (6 bases). The V end lost 1 base, the J end lost 3 bases, and 12 bases lay between the germline ends. This CDR3 is built from 15 residues. Germline CDR1 and CDR2: LGHNA and YSLEER. The CDR3 is CASSQAGGAYYGYTF. The CDR3 DNA follows: TGCGCCAGCAGCCAAGCCGGGGGCGCTTACTATGGCTACACCTTC.

The chain recombines TRBV19 with TRBJ1-1; D remains unclear. This CDR3 spans 14 amino acids. Germline V gene lookup returns CDR1 LNHDA and CDR2 SQIVND (reference sequence). V shed 1 base and J shed 6 bases, with 12 bases lying between them. The CDR3 DNA follows: TGTGCCAGTAGTATAGGAGGAGTTGGCGCTGAAGCTTTCTTT. Its protein product is CASSIGGVGAEAFF.

The chain joins TRBV27 to TRBJ2-2; 13 nucleotides match TRBD2. Germline loops: CDR1 MNHEY, CDR2 SMNVEV (reference sequence). V was pared by 5 bases and J by 7 bases, with 7 bases of the junction left unmatched. CDR3 length equals 16 residues. DNA for the CDR3: TGTGCCAGCAGTACCAGACTAGCGGGAGGTGTCGGGGAGCTGTTTTTT. As protein: CASSTRLAGGVGELFF.

This clonotype was observed a handful of times. The rearrangement links TRBV27 to TRBJ1-1; D ambiguous. The CDR3 has 13 residues. The V end was cut by 5 bases, the J end by 1 base, with 8 bases between. Germline CDR1 and CDR2: MNHEY and SMNVEV (reference sequence). In nucleotides, the CDR3 is TGTGCCAGCAGTCCGTCCTCGAACACTGAAGCTTTCTTT. Protein sequence: CASSPSSNTEAFF.

The V and J genes are TRBV20-1 and TRBJ2-2; no definite D call. Trimming removed 0 bases from V and 7 bases from J, with 9 bases in between. The CDR3 extends over 13 amino acids. CDR1 is DFQATT and CDR2 is SNEGSKA in the germline V gene (reference sequence). CDR3 loop: CSAREWRLGELFF. Here the CDR3 DNA reads TGCAGTGCTAGAGAATGGCGCCTCGGGGAGCTGTTTTTT.

This sequence joins TRBV20-1 and TRBJ2-5, with 9 nucleotides matching TRBD2. CDR3 length equals 15 residues. V was pared by 5 bases and J by 4 bases, with 11 bases of the junction left unmatched. Germline CDR1 reads DFQATT; CDR2 reads SNEGSKA (reference sequence). The DNA of the CDR3 is TGCAGTGCTTCCAGGGTGCGGGAGGGCCCAGAGACCCAGTACTTC. It codes for CSASRVREGPETQYF.

The chain couples TRBV20-1 to TRBJ1-1; 7 positions agree with TRBD1. Trimming removed 3 bases from V and 6 bases from J; junction bases left unmatched: 10. Germline V gives CDR1 DFQATT, CDR2 SNEGSKA (reference sequence). This CDR3 region has 14 residues. The CDR3 here is CSASLRRGRSEAFF. Here the CDR3 DNA reads TGCAGTGCTAGCCTCCGCAGGGGGAGGTCTGAAGCTTTCTTT.